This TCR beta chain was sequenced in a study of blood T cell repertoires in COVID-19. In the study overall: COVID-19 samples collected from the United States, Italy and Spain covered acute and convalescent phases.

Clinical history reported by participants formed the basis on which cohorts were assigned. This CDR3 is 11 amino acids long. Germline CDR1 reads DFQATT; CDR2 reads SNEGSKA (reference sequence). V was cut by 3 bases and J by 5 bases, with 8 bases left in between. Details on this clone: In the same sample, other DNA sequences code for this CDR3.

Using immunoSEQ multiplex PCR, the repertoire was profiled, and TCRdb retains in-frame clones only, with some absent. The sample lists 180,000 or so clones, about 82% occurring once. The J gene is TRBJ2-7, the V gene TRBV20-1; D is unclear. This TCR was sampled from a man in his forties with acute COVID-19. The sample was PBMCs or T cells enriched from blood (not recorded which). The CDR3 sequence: CSARSGHEQYF. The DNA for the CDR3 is TGCAGTGCTAGGTCGGGTCACGAGCAGTACTTC.